This T cell receptor (beta chain) was captured in a study of blood T cell repertoires in COVID-19. Overall study context: COVID-19 samples, acute and convalescent, were from the United States, Italy and Spain. T cells, B-cell-depleted T cells, or PBMCs provided the cDNA or gDNA that served as material.

In the authors' methods: Reference gene primer amplification gave nucleated cell count estimates. Produced via immunoSEQ multiplex PCR; TCRdb's table is partial and in-frame only. That table supplies the V and J calls and clone size; D and trimming were determined from the DNA. The data hold about 58,000 clones, with more than 75% observed a single time. From germline, CDR1 is SGHTA and CDR2 FQGNSA. V gave up 8 bases and J gave up 4 bases; unmatched junction bases: 6. The CDR3 runs to 13 residues. This TCR was recovered from a man between 35 and 55 years old with active COVID-19. Sequenced input: peripheral blood. This chain links TRBV7-2 with TRBJ2-3; 7 bases line up with TRBD2. DNA for the CDR3: TGTGCCAGCGGGGGAGGGCCCGCAGATACGCAGTATTTT. Translating gives CASGGGPADTQYF.